The 27 T cell receptor beta chains listed next were all sequenced from one sample in a study of cytomegalovirus exposure and HLA in healthy donors. Primers for the PCR totalled 60 Vbeta and 13 Jbeta. Sequencing used immunoSEQ multiplex PCR; TCRdb keeps in-frame clones, though not all of them. This sample carries 55,000 or so clones, approximately 70% of them seen once, and the ten largest clones take roughly 2.9%. The source material was PBMCs. Receptors were obtained from a man younger than 30 in good health and CMV-seronegative.

V is TRBV5-6 and J is TRBJ2-7; perhaps TRBD1 as D (5 bases). The germline CDR1 and CDR2 sequences are SGHDT and YYEEEE. This CDR3 comprises 13 residues. The V and J ends lost 0 bases and 3 bases respectively, with 7 bases between them. CDR3 sequence (DNA): TGTGCCAGCAGCTTGGAACAGGACTACGAGCAGTACTTC. Protein: CASSLEQDYEQYF.

The gene calls are TRBV5-4 and TRBJ2-5, with a tentative D call TRBD2 (6 bases). Germline-derived CDR1 and CDR2 are SGHNT and YYREEE (reference sequence). V dropped 5 bases and J dropped 7 bases, with 18 bases sitting between them. The CDR3 has 14 amino acids. The CDR3 reads CASSPTGERRTQYF. The CDR3 region has the DNA TGTGCCAGCAGTCCTACGGGGGAGCGGAGGACCCAGTACTTC.

The chain employs TRBV6-5 and TRBJ2-1; 8 bases agree with TRBD1. Per the germline V gene, CDR1 is MNHEY and CDR2 is SVGAGI. The CDR3 contains 13 residues. The junction had 2 bases not matched to a gene; V was cut back by 8 bases and J by 2 bases. The CDR3 is CASQGATYNEQFF. Written as DNA, the CDR3 is TGTGCCAGCCAGGGGGCTACCTACAATGAGCAGTTCTTC.

This clone was counted only a few times. The rearrangement uses TRBV7-9 and TRBJ2-3; possible D gene TRBD2, 6 bases. Germline V lookup: CDR1 SEHNR, CDR2 FQNEAQ (reference sequence). The CDR3 is 15 residues long. Trimming left V 6 bases short and J 0 bases short, with 13 bases between. The CDR3 DNA reads TGTGCCAGCAGTTATCCCGGGACTAGCACAGATACGCAGTATTTT. Protein: CASSYPGTSTDTQYF.

This chain connects TRBV18 to TRBJ2-7, with a tentative D call TRBD1 (6 bases). This CDR3 spans 15 amino acids. Trimming removed 4 bases from V and 0 bases from J, with 13 bases in between. Germline CDR1 and CDR2: KGHSH and LQKENI. CDR3 region: CASSQKGGSSYEQYF. CDR3 bases: TGTGCCAGCTCACAAAAAGGGGGTAGCTCCTACGAGCAGTACTTC.

The gene calls are TRBV29-1 and TRBJ2-3, with no clear D. The CDR3 length is 17 residues. Trimming stripped 4 bases from V and 0 bases from J, with 20 bases between. The germline gives CDR1 SQVTM, CDR2 ANQGSEA. CDR3 residues: CSVVIGSPRSSTDTQYF. DNA for the CDR3: TGCAGCGTTGTAATCGGTAGCCCTAGAAGTAGCACAGATACGCAGTATTTT.

The chain couples TRBV9 to TRBJ2-7; TRBD2 matches 10 bases. V dropped 0 bases and J dropped 2; count of bases not matched to a gene: 5. The V gene's germline CDR1 is SGDLS and CDR2 YYNGEE. This CDR3 is 16 amino acids long. CDR3 DNA: TGTGCCAGCAGCGTAGTGGCTAGCGGGGGCGCCTACGAGCAGTACTTC. Protein sequence: CASSVVASGGAYEQYF. The complete variable domain, with remaining parts taken from reference TRBV9 and TRBJ2-7, reads DSGVTQTPKHLITATGQRVTLRCSPRSGDLSVYWYQQSLDQGLQFLIQYYNGEERAKGNILERFSAQQFPDLHSELNLSSLELGDSALYFCASSVVASGGAYEQYFGPGTRLTVT.

V is TRBV6-5 and J is TRBJ2-5, with TRBD1 identical over 9 bases. CDR1 is MNHEY, CDR2 SVGAGI, per germline. This CDR3 has 14 amino acids. Trimming removed 4 bases from V and 2 bases from J; junction bases left unmatched: 2. The CDR3 sequence is CASSWGQGQETQYF. CDR3 in DNA: TGTGCCAGCAGTTGGGGACAGGGACAAGAGACCCAGTACTTC.

This chain links TRBV4-2 with TRBJ2-7, with D tentatively TRBD1 (6 bases). The CDR3 has 14 amino acids. Germline V gene lookup returns CDR1 LGHNA and CDR2 YNFKEQ. Trimming left V 4 bases short and J 0 bases short, with 10 bases between. CDR3 coding DNA: TGTGCCAGCAGCCTGGGACACTACTCCTACGAGCAGTACTTC. It is translated as CASSLGHYSYEQYF.

The chain is built from TRBV9 and TRBJ2-5, with 9 bases aligning to TRBD2. The CDR3 covers 13 residues. In germline, CDR1 is SGDLS, CDR2 YYNGEE. The ends lost 7 bases at V and 2 bases at J; junction bases unmatched: 3. CDR3 in amino acids: CASSRGGQETQYF. Written as DNA, the CDR3 is TGTGCCAGCTCGCGGGGGGGTCAAGAGACCCAGTACTTC.

The V and J genes are TRBV6-5 and TRBJ2-3, with 8 bases that match TRBD1. The V segment lost 2 bases and the J segment 5 bases; nucleotides outside the gene matches: 9. CDR3 length: 16 residues. The germline V gene encodes CDR1 MNHEY and CDR2 SVGAGI. The CDR3 region is CASSYGQGTWGDTQYF. As DNA, the CDR3 is TGTGCCAGCAGTTACGGACAGGGAACATGGGGAGATACGCAGTATTTT.

The gene calls are TRBV4-3 and TRBJ1-1, with a tentative D call TRBD1 (5 bases). Germline CDR1 LGHNA, CDR2 YSLEER. Between the trimmed V and J ends, which lost 0 bases and 5 bases, there was a span of 13 bases. CDR3 length equals 15 residues. For the CDR3, the DNA is TGCGCCAGCAGCCAAGATATTACTGGGACTACTGAAGCTTTCTTT. Protein sequence: CASSQDITGTTEAFF.

There are a few counts of this clone. V and J are TRBV5-1 and TRBJ2-5; TRBD1 is a possible D gene (5 bases). Germline-derived CDR1 and CDR2 are SGHRS and YFSETQ. The CDR3 runs 14 residues. The V gene lost 0 bases and the J gene lost 1 base, with 7 bases spanning the gap. The CDR3 reads CASSLGRGQETQYF. The CDR3, as DNA: TGCGCCAGCAGCTTGGGAAGGGGCCAAGAGACCCAGTACTTC.

This clone has just one count. The V gene is TRBV27, the J gene TRBJ2-2, with 7 bases matching TRBD1. The CDR3 loop spans 13 amino acids. V gave up 6 bases and J gave up 7 bases; unmatched junction bases: 5. Germline lookup yields CDR1 MNHEY and CDR2 SMNVEV (reference sequence). The CDR3 loop is CASSPDRVGELFF. Here the CDR3 DNA reads TGTGCCAGCAGCCCAGACAGGGTCGGGGAGCTGTTTTTT.

This clone appeared a few times. The chain is built from TRBV6-5 and TRBJ2-7, with D possibly being TRBD1 (5 bases). Germline lookup yields CDR1 MNHEY and CDR2 SVGAGI. This CDR3 is built from 14 residues. Deletions cut 6 bases from V and 6 bases from J, with 18 bases between. The CDR3 region is CASRPPQGFGEQYF. The CDR3 bases are TGTGCCAGCAGACCCCCCCAGGGATTTGGCGAGCAGTACTTC.

This rearrangement joins TRBV28 to TRBJ1-1, with 9 bases matching TRBD1. Germline V lookup: CDR1 MDHEN, CDR2 SYDVKM. The ends lost 0 bases at V and 8 bases at J; junction bases unmatched: 1. The CDR3 has 13 residues. CDR3 bases: TGTGCCAGCAGTTTATGGGGGACAGGGGAAGCTTTCTTT. It specifies CASSLWGTGEAFF.

The V gene is TRBV7-2, the J gene TRBJ2-7, with D unclear. CDR1 SGHTA and CDR2 FQGNSA come from the germline V gene. V lost 2 bases and J lost 3, with 5 bases in between. The CDR3 covers 12 residues. CDR3 bases: TGTGCCAGCAGCTTAAACTACTACGAGCAGTACTTC. Translated: CASSLNYYEQYF.

J is TRBJ1-5 and V is TRBV7-2; TRBD1 might be the D (6 bases). Trimming pared 1 base from V and 3 bases from J, leaving 13 bases between. Germline CDR1 reads SGHTA; CDR2 reads FQGNSA. The CDR3 contains 16 residues. The CDR3 region has the DNA TGTGCCAGCAGCTTAGTTGGACAGAGCTCCAATCAGCCCCAGCATTTT. Protein: CASSLVGQSSNQPQHF.

This clone was seen just once. The chain employs TRBV29-1 and TRBJ2-2; no firm D call. Trimming stripped 7 bases from V and 1 base from J, with 10 bases between. Germline V gene sequence: CDR1 SQVTM, CDR2 ANQGSEA. The CDR3 loop spans 13 amino acids. CDR3: CSDRQVNTGELFF. DNA of the CDR3: TGCAGCGATAGGCAGGTGAACACCGGGGAGCTGTTTTTT.

This sequence joins TRBV5-1 and TRBJ1-1; possible D gene TRBD1, 5 bases. V lost 4 bases, J lost 5 bases, and 24 bases lay in between. Germline values: CDR1 SGHRS, CDR2 YFSETQ. The length of the CDR3 is 17 residues. CDR3 DNA sequence: TGCGCCAGCAGCCCGGCGATGGGCGGGGCTCTTGTAACTGAAGCTTTCTTT. It specifies CASSPAMGGALVTEAFF. Supplemented by reference TRBV5-1 and TRBJ1-1, the full variable domain reads KAGVTQTPRYLIKTRGQQVTLSCSPISGHRSVSWYQQTPGQGLQFLFEYFSETQRNKGNFPGRFSGRQFSNSRSEMNVSTLELGDSALYLCASSPAMGGALVTEAFFGQGTRLTVV.

The J gene is TRBJ2-1, the V gene TRBV2, with a tentative D call TRBD1 (6 bases). The germline V gene encodes CDR1 SNHLY and CDR2 FYNNEI. The CDR3 has 14 amino acids. The V gene lost 0 bases and the J gene lost 7 bases, with 10 bases spanning the gap. The CDR3 DNA is TGTGCCAGCAGTGAAGCCCGGACAGTAAATGAGCAGTTCTTC. Translating gives CASSEARTVNEQFF. Supplemented by reference TRBV2 and TRBJ2-1, the full variable domain reads EPEVTQTPSHQVTQMGQEVILRCVPISNHLYFYWYRQILGQKVEFLVSFYNNEISEKSEIFDDQFSVERPDGSNFTLKIRSTKLEDSAMYFCASSEARTVNEQFFGPGTRLTVL.

The V gene is TRBV6-4, the J gene TRBJ2-7; the D gene is possibly TRBD1 (5 bases). Germline assignment: CDR1 MRHNA and CDR2 SNTAGT. Trimming cost V 6 bases and J 1 base, with 10 bases left between them. This CDR3 comprises 13 residues. As DNA, the CDR3 is TGTGCCAGCAGGCAACAGGCATCCTACGAGCAGTACTTC. This sequence encodes CASRQQASYEQYF.

This clone was recorded a few times. The CDR3 coding sequence is TGTGCCAGCAGTTACTCTCCGCAGGGGGCCTACGAGCAGTACTTC. It is translated as CASSYSPQGAYEQYF. This rearrangement joins TRBV6-5 to TRBJ2-7; 7 nucleotides align to TRBD1. The CDR3 covers 15 residues. The ends lost 0 bases at V and 2 bases at J; junction bases unmatched: 4. Germline CDR1 is MNHEY and CDR2 is SVGAGI.

In its sample, this clone was seen a few times. This sequence joins TRBV6-5 and TRBJ1-4; 9 nucleotides match TRBD1. Germline lookup yields CDR1 MNHEY and CDR2 SVGAGI. The CDR3 runs 13 residues. Trimming cost V 5 bases and J 8 bases; bases outside gene matches: 3. The CDR3 reads CASSKQGAEKLFF. The CDR3 DNA reads TGTGCCAGCAGTAAACAGGGGGCGGAAAAACTGTTTTTT.

V is TRBV15 and J is TRBJ2-7; TRBD2 aligns across 11 bases. Germline V gene sequence: CDR1 LNHNV, CDR2 YYDKDF (reference sequence). CDR3 length: 14 residues. The J segment lost 9 bases and the V segment lost 3 bases, leaving 7 bases of the junction unmatched. In nucleotides, the CDR3 is TGTGCCACCAGCAGGGGGGGGCTAGCGGGAGGGCAGTACTTC. Translation gives CATSRGGLAGGQYF.

The chain is built from TRBV4-1 and TRBJ1-1, with D tentatively TRBD1 (5 bases). This CDR3 region has 16 residues. Trimming removed 3 bases from V and 8 bases from J, with 22 bases in between. From germline, CDR1 is MGHRA and CDR2 YSYEKL. CDR3 sequence: CASSHPARASPREAFF. Written as DNA, the CDR3 is TGCGCCAGCAGCCACCCCGCCAGGGCCTCTCCCCGCGAAGCTTTCTTT.

This rearrangement joins TRBV29-1 to TRBJ2-1, with D tentatively TRBD1 (5 bases). V was pared by 7 bases and J by 9 bases, with 13 bases between. Germline CDR1 SQVTM, CDR2 ANQGSEA. This CDR3 comprises 11 residues. The CDR3 protein is CSAEGVGEQFF. As DNA, the CDR3 is TGCAGCGCCGAAGGGGTTGGTGAGCAGTTCTTC.